The 9 T cell receptor beta chains below were found in one sample sequenced in a study of blood T cells in healthy people across ages. Together with a sample-barcoded 5' primer, a J-beta primer mix was included in a second PCR lasting about 7 to 11 cycles. From the 5' RACE reads, TCRdb called clonotypes with MiXCR, one entry per CDR3 protein. The sample carries 1.5 million to 2 million distinct CDR3 sequences, roughly 27% recorded once. Material for sequencing was blood. The source of these receptors is a woman aged 30 to 39 in good health.

This clonotype was seen many times. The V and J genes are TRBV20-1 and TRBJ2-7; TRBD2 is a possible D gene (6 bases). The CDR3 is 12 residues long. The V end was cut by 6 bases, the J end by 0 bases, with 9 bases between. CDR1 is DFQATT and CDR2 is SNEGSKA in the germline V gene (reference sequence). This chain's CDR3 is CSAPGASYEQYF. The CDR3 DNA reads TGCAGTGCCCCGGGAGCCTCCTACGAGCAGTACTTC.

The chain uses TRBV6-5 and TRBJ2-7, with a weak D call TRBD1 (6 bases). V lost 7 bases to trimming and J lost 4 bases, with 20 bases between them. Per germline, CDR1 MNHEY and CDR2 SVGAGI. There are 15 residues in the CDR3. The CDR3 here is CASTLTPGQKYEQYF. In DNA form, the CDR3 reads TGTGCCAGCACTTTGACCCCGGGACAAAAATACGAGCAGTACTTC.

At least ten counts were recorded for this clonotype. The rearrangement uses TRBV5-1 and TRBJ2-5; TRBD2 agrees at 11 bases. With 3 bases clipped from V and 5 bases from J, the junction kept 6 bases outside the gene matches. Germline CDR1 SGHRS, CDR2 YFSETQ. This CDR3 is 15 amino acids long. The CDR3 loop reads CASSSGTSGLETQYF. CDR3 nucleotide sequence: TGCGCCAGCAGCTCGGGGACTAGCGGATTGGAGACCCAGTACTTC.

The chain links TRBV20-1 to TRBJ2-3, with D perhaps given as TRBD1 or TRBD2 (5 bases each). This CDR3 contains 12 residues. CDR1 DFQATT and CDR2 SNEGSKA come from the germline V gene (reference sequence). Trimming left V 5 bases short and J 7 bases short, with 13 bases between. The CDR3 here is CSAFGTGYTQYF. The CDR3 region has the DNA TGCAGTGCTTTCGGGACGGGATATACGCAGTATTTT.

This clonotype was recorded at least ten times. The chain is built from TRBV29-1 and TRBJ1-5; 12 bases are a match to TRBD1. The CDR3 spans 14 residues. The V gene end was trimmed by 4 bases and the J gene end by 7 bases; junction bases not matched to a gene: 5. Germline loops: CDR1 SQVTM, CDR2 ANQGSEA. The CDR3 sequence is CSVVGQGAGQPQHF. CDR3 nucleotides: TGCAGCGTTGTGGGACAGGGGGCAGGGCAGCCCCAGCATTTT.

The rearrangement links TRBV20-1 to TRBJ1-2, with D perhaps matching TRBD1 (6 bases). Germline assignment: CDR1 DFQATT and CDR2 SNEGSKA (reference sequence). The CDR3 spans 15 residues. V dropped 5 bases and J dropped 3 bases, with 19 bases sitting between them. The CDR3 loop reads CSAGGHLPGDYGYTF. In DNA form, the CDR3 reads TGCAGTGCTGGGGGACACCTCCCGGGGGACTATGGCTACACCTTC.

The sample holds many counts of this clonotype. V and J are TRBV2 and TRBJ2-6; TRBD2 is a possible D gene (5 bases). The V gene lost 7 bases and the J gene lost 2 bases, with 9 bases spanning the gap. Germline V gene data show CDR1 as SNHLY and CDR2 as FYNNEI. The CDR3 has 14 residues. Written as DNA, the CDR3 is TGTGCCAGCACCGACGGGACTGGGGCCAACGTCCTGACTTTC. It yields the protein CASTDGTGANVLTF.

The table lists this clonotype with many counts. The V call is TRBV4-3, the J call TRBJ2-7; TRBD1 matches at 9 bases. The germline V gene has CDR1 LGHNA and CDR2 YSLEER. The CDR3 runs 15 residues. V lost 5 bases to trimming and J lost 3 bases; unmatched junction nucleotides: 8. In DNA form, the CDR3 reads TGCGCCAGCAGCTTATATGGACAGGGGATCTACGAGCAGTACTTC. It codes for CASSLYGQGIYEQYF.

In regard to this clonotype: Being one base from a much bigger clone, this may be a read error. The chain has TRBV12-3 or TRBV12-4 and TRBJ2-7; TRBD1 matches at 7 bases. The DNA matches TRBJ2-5 better at its end, which makes the J call doubtful. This CDR3 spans 14 amino acids. DNA of the CDR3: TGTGCCGGTATGGGAAAGACAGGGATCGGGACCCAGTACTTC. As protein: CAGMGKTGIGTQYF.